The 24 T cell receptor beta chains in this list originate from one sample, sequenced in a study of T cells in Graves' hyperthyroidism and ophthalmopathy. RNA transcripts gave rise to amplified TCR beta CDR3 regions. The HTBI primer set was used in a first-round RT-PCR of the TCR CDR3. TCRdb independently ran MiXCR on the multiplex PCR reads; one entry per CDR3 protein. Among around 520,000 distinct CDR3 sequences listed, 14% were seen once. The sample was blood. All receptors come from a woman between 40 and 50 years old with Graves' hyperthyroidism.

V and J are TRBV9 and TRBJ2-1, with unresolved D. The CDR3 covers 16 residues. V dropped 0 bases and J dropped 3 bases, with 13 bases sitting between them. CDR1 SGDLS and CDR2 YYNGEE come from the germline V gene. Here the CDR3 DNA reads TGTGCCAGCAGCGTAGAACGGACGGGCCTCTACAATGAGCAGTTCTTC. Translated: CASSVERTGLYNEQFF. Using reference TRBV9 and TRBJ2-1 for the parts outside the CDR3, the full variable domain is DSGVTQTPKHLITATGQRVTLRCSPRSGDLSVYWYQQSLDQGLQFLIQYYNGEERAKGNILERFSAQQFPDLHSELNLSSLELGDSALYFCASSVERTGLYNEQFFGPGTRLTVL.

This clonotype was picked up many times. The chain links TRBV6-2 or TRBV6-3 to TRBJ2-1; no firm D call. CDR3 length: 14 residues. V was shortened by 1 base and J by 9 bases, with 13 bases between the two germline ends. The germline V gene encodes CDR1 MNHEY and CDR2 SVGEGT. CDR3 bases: TGTGCCAGCAGTTACTATCCAACTATTCCTGAGCAGTTCTTC. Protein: CASSYYPTIPEQFF.

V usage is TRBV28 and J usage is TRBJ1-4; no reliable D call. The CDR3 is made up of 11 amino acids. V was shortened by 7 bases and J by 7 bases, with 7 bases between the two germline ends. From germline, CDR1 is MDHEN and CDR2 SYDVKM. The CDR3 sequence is CASKRVEKLFF. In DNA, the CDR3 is TGTGCCAGCAAAAGAGTTGAAAAACTGTTTTTT.

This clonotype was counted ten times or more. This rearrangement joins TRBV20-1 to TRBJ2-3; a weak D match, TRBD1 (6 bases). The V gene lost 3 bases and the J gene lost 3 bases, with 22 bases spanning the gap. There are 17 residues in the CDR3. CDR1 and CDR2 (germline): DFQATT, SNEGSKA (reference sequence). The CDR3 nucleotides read TGCAGTGCTAGGCGGCAGGGGCCTTATGTACGGACAGATACGCAGTATTTT. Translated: CSARRQGPYVRTDTQYF.

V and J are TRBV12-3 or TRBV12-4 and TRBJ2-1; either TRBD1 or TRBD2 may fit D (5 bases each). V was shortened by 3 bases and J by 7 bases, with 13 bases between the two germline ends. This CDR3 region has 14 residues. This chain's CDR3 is CASSLVRDGNEQFF. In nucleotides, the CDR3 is TGTGCCAGCAGTTTGGTCCGGGACGGGAATGAGCAGTTCTTC.

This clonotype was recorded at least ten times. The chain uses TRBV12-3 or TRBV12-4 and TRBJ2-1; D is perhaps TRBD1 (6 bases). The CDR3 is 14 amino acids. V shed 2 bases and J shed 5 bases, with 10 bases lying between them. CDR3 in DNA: TGTGCCAGCAGTTTAATCCAGGGGCACAATGAGCAGTTCTTC. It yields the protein CASSLIQGHNEQFF.

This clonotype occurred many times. The CDR3 nucleotides read TGTGCCAGCAGCTCGACAAAGAACACTGAAGCTTTCTTT. Translating gives CASSSTKNTEAFF. The V gene is TRBV6-1, the J gene TRBJ1-1; the D is unclear. CDR3 length equals 13 residues. Germline CDR1 MNHNS, CDR2 SASEGT. Trimming took off 6 bases at V and 1 base at J, with 9 bases between the two ends.

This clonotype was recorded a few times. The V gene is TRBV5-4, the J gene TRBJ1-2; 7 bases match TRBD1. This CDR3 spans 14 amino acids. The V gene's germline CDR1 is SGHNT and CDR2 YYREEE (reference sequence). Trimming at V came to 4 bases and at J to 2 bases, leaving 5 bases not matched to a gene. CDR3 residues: CASSPGQQNYGYTF. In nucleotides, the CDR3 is TGTGCCAGCAGCCCGGGACAGCAAAACTATGGCTACACCTTC. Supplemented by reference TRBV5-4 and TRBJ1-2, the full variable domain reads ETGVTQSPTHLIKTRGQQVTLRCSSQSGHNTVSWYQQALGQGPQFIFQYYREEENGRGNFPPRFSGLQFPNYSSELNVNALELDDSALYLCASSPGQQNYGYTFGSGTRLTVV.

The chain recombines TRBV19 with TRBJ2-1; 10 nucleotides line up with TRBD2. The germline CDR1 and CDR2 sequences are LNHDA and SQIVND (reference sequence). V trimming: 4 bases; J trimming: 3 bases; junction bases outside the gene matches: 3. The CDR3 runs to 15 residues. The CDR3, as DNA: TGTGCCAGTAGTACCGGACTAGCGGTCTACAATGAGCAGTTCTTC. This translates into CASSTGLAVYNEQFF.

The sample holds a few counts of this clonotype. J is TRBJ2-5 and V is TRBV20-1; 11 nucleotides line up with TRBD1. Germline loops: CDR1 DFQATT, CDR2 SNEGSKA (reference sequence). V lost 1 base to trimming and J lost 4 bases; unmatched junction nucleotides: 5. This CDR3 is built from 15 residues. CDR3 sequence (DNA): TGCAGTGCTAGAGGGGGTGGACAGGGGGCAGAGACCCAGTACTTC. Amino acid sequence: CSARGGGQGAETQYF.

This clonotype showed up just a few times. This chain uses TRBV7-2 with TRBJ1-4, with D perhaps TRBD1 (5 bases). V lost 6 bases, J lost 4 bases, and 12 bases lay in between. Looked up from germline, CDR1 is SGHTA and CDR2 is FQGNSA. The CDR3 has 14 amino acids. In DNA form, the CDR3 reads TGTGCCAGCAGGGGGGGGGGGATTAATGAAAAACTGTTTTTT. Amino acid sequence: CASRGGGINEKLFF.

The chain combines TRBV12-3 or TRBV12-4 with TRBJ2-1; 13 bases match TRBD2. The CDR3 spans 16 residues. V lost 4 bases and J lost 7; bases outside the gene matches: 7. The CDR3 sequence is CASSSQTSGRSNEQFF. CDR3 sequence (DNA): TGTGCCAGCAGTTCCCAGACTAGCGGGAGGAGTAATGAGCAGTTCTTC.

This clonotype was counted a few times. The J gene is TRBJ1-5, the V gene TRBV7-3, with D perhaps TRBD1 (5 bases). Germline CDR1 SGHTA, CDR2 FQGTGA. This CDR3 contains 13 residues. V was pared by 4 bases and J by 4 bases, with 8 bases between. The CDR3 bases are TGTGCCAGCAGCTCAGGGTTTAATCAGCCCCAGCATTTT. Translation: CASSSGFNQPQHF.

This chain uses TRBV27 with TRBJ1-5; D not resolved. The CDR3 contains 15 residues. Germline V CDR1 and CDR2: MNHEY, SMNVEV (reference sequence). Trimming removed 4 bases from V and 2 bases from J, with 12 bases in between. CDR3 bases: TGTGCCAGCAGTTGGGGAGGCGACGGCAATCAGCCCCAGCATTTT. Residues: CASSWGGDGNQPQHF.

DNA of the CDR3: TGCAGTGCCCCTCCGGGACTAGCGGGAGCGAACACCGGGGAGCTGTTTTTT. This sequence encodes CSAPPGLAGANTGELFF. The rearrangement uses TRBV20-1 and TRBJ2-2; 14 nucleotides match TRBD2. V lost 6 bases and J lost 0; bases outside the gene matches: 6. Per the germline V gene, CDR1 is DFQATT and CDR2 is SNEGSKA (reference sequence). CDR3 size: 17 residues.

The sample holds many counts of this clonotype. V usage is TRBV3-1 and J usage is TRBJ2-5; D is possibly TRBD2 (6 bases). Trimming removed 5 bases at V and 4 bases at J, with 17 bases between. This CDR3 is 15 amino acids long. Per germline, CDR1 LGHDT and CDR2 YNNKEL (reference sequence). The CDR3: CASSSGGAFGETQYF. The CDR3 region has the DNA TGTGCCAGCAGCTCTGGAGGGGCCTTCGGAGAGACCCAGTACTTC.

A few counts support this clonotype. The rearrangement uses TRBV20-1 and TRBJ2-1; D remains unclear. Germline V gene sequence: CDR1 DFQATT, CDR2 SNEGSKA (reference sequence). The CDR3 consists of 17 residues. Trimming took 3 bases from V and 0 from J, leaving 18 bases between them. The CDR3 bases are TGCAGTGCTAGTCGCGAACGCCCAAGGAGCTCCTACAATGAGCAGTTCTTC. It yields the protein CSASRERPRSSYNEQFF.

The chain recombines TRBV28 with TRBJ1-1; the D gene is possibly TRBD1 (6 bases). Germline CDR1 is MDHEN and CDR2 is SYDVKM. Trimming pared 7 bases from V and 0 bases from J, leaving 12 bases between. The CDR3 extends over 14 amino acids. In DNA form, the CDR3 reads TGTGCCAGCACCCTGACAGGAGTGAACACTGAAGCTTTCTTT. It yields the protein CASTLTGVNTEAFF.

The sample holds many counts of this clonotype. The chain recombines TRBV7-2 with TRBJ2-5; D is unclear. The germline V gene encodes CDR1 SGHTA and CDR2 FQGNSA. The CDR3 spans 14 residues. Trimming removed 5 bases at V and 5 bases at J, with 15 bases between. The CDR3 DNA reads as TGTGCCAGCAGCCCCACGCCCCCTTTTGAGACCCAGTACTTC. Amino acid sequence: CASSPTPPFETQYF.

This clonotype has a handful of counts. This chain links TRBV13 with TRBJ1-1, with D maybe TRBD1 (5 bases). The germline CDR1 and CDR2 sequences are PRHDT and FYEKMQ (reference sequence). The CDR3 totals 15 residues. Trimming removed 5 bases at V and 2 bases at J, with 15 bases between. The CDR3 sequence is CASSVSPTANTEAFF. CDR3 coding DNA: TGTGCCAGCAGCGTATCTCCGACAGCCAACACTGAAGCTTTCTTT.

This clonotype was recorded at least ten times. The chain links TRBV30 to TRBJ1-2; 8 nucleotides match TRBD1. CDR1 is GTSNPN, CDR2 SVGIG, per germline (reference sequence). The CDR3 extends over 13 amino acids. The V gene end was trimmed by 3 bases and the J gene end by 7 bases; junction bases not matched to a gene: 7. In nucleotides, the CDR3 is TGTGCCTGGAGCGTCGGGACAGGCGTTGGCTACACCTTC. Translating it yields CAWSVGTGVGYTF.

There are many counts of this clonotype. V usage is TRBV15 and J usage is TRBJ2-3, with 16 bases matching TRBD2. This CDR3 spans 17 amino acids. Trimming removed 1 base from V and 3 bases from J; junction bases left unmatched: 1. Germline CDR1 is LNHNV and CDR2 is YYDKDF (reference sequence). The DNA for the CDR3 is TGTGCCACCAGCAGAGTGGGACTAGCGGGAGGGACAGATACGCAGTATTTT. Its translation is CATSRVGLAGGTDTQYF.

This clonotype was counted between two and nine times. CDR3 bases: TGCGCCAGCAGCCAAGACCCAAGGGACAGGGGCTTCGAGCAGTACTTC. This gives the protein CASSQDPRDRGFEQYF. The chain links TRBV4-1 to TRBJ2-7; 10 bases line up with TRBD1. CDR1 and CDR2 from the germline V gene are MGHRA and YSYEKL. Trimming cost V 0 bases and J 6 bases; bases outside gene matches: 8. The CDR3 consists of 16 residues.

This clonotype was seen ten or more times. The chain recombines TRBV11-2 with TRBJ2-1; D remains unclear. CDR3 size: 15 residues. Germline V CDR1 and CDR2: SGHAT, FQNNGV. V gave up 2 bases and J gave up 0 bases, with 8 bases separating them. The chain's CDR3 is CASSLHTVSYNEQFF. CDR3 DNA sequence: TGTGCCAGCAGCTTACACACCGTCTCCTACAATGAGCAGTTCTTC.